The source of this TCR beta chain is a study of vaccination and CD4 T cells after COVID-19. Study background: Six males and four females, two of them Hispanic, were enrolled as convalescents.

The sample's treatment: approximately 10-day PBMC culture with coronavirus spike peptide pools or control peptides (ViraFEST assay). V lost 0 bases to trimming and J lost 4 bases; unmatched junction nucleotides: 5. Germline V lookup: CDR1 DFQATT, CDR2 SNEGSKA (reference sequence). This CDR3 contains 15 residues. Sequencing of the DNA from cultured CD4+ T cells was carried out with the Oncomine TCR Beta short-read assay. Each CDR3 protein is one row after TCRdb ran MiXCR on the PCR reads. The table has roughly 12,000 distinct CDR3 sequences, 55% to 70% seen once. Of note for this clonotype: Its cognate antigen is unknown.

This receptor was taken from a human donor who had recovered from COVID-19. The genes are TRBV20-1 and TRBJ2-7, with 11 bases fitting TRBD2. This specimen was CD4+ T cells from blood, cultured in vitro, taken before SARS-CoV-2 vaccination. The CDR3 reads CSARDTSGSLYEQYF. In DNA, the CDR3 is TGCAGTGCTAGAGATACTAGCGGGAGTCTGTACGAGCAGTACTTC.